This TCR beta chain was identified in a study of read filtering for tumor transcriptome and immune sequencing. As for the study in general: The cohort had about 16 men and 14 women aged roughly 47 to 85, mean about 66 years.

The CDR3 has 15 amino acids. Germline trimming cut 3 bases from V and 3 bases from J; bases unmatched to any gene: 5. In germline, CDR1 is MGHRA, CDR2 YSYEKL. This clonotype was counted many times. Its antigen remains unidentified. This library used roughly 0.4 ug RNA and molecular barcoded adaptors spanning alpha/delta and beta/gamma chains. TCRdb reprocessed the reads with MiXCR, giving one entry per CDR3 protein. The data contain some 130,000 distinct CDR3 sequences, 10% to 15% of them singletons. Overall study findings and caveats: IR-seq and RNA-seq agreed better without single-read clonotypes.

This receptor was obtained from a donor aged 40 or older with multiple myeloma. The sequenced sample was a population of CD138-negative cells sorted from bone marrow. The rearrangement links TRBV4-1 to TRBJ1-1, with 9 nucleotides matching TRBD1. The CDR3: CASSQYRDRDTEAFF. The CDR3 region has the DNA TGCGCCAGCAGCCAGTACCGGGACAGGGACACTGAAGCTTTCTTT.